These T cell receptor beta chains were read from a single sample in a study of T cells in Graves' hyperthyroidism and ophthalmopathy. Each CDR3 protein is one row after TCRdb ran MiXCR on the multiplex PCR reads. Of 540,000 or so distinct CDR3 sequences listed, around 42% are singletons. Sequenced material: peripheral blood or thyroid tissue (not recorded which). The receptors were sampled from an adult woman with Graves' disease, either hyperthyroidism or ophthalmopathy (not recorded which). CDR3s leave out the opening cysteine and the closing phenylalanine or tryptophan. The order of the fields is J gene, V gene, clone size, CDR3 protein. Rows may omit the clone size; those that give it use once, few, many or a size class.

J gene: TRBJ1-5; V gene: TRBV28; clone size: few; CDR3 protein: ASSLRQGAHQPQH
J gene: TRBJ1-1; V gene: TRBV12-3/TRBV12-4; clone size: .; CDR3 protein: ASSPTGEGNEAF
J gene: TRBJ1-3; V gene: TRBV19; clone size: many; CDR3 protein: ASSIPTGFSGNTIY
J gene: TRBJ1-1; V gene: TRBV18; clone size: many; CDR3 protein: ASYGPTEAF
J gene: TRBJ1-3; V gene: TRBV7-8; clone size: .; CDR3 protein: ASSFAAGSGNTIY
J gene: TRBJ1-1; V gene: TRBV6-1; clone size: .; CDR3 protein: ARRLQPNTEAF
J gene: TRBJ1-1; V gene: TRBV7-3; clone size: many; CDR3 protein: ASRPDRWNTEAF
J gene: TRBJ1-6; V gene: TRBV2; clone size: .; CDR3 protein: ASSPTISSPLH
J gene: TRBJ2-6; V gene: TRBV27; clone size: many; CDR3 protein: ASSTAGANVLT
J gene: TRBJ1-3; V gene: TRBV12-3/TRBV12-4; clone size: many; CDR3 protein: ASSSYRSSIGNTIY
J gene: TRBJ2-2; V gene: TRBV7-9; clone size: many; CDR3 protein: ASSPLATGELF
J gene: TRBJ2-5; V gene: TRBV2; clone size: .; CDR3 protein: ASSELAGRQETQY
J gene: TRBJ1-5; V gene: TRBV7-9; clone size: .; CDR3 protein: ASSLTTGGQPQH
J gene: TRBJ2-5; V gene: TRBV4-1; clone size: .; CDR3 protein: ASSQPVSGSVETQY
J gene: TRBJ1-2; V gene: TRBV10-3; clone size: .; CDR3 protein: AISESGRGYGYT